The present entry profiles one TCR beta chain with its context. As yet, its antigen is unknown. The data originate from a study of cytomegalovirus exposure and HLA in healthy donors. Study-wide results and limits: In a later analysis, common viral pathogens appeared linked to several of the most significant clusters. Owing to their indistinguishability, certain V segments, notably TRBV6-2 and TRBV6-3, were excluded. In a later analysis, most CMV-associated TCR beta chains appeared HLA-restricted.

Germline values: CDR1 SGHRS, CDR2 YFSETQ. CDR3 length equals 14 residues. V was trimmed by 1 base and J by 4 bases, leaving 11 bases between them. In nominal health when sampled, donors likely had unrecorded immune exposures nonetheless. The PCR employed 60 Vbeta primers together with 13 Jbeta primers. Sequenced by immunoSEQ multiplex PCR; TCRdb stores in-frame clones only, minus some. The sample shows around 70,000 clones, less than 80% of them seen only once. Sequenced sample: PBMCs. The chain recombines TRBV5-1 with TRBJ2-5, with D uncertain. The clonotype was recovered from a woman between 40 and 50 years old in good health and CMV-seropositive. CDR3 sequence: CASSLRYFSETQYF. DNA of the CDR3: TGCGCCAGCAGCTTGCGCTACTTTTCAGAGACCCAGTACTTC.